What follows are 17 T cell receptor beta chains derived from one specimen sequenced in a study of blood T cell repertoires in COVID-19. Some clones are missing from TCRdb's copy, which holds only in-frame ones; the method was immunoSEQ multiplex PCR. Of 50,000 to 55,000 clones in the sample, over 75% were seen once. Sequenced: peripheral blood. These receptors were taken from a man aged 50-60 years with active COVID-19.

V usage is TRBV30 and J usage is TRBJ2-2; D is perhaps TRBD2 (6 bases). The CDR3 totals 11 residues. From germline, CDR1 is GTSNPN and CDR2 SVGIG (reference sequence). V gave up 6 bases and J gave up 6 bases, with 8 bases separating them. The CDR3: CACGEAGELFF. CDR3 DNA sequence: TGTGCCTGTGGGGAGGCCGGGGAGCTGTTTTTT.

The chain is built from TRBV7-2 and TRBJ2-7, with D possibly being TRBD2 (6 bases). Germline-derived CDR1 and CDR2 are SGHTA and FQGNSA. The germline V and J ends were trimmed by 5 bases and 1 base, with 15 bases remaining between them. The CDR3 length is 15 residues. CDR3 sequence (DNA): TGTGCCAGCAGCCCTCAACGACTAGGATCCTACGAGCAGTACTTC. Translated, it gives CASSPQRLGSYEQYF.

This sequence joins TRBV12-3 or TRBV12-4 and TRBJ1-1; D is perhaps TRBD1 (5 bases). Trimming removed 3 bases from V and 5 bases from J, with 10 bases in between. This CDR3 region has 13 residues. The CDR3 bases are TGTGCCAGCAGTTTTCAGGGTCGGACTGAAGCTTTCTTT. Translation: CASSFQGRTEAFF.

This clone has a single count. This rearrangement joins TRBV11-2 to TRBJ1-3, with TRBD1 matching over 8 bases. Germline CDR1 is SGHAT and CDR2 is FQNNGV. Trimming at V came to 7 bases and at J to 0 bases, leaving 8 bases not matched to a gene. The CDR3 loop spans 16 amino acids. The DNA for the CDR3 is TGTGCCAGCACCCCTTCAGGGGGCTCCTCTGGAAACACCATATATTTT. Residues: CASTPSGGSSGNTIYF.

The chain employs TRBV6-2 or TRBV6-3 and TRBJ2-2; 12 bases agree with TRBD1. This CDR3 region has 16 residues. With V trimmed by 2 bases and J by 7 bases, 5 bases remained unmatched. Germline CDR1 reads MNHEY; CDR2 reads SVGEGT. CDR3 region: CASSYAGQGARGELFF. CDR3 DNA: TGTGCCAGCAGTTACGCGGGACAGGGGGCGCGCGGGGAGCTGTTTTTT.

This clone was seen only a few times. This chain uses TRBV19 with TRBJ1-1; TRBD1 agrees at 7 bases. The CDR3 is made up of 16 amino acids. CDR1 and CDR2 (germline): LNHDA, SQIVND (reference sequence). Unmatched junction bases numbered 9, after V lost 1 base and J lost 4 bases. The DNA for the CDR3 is TGTGCCAGTAGTATAGCCCAGGGGGGTACTCTCACTGAAGCTTTCTTT. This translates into CASSIAQGGTLTEAFF.

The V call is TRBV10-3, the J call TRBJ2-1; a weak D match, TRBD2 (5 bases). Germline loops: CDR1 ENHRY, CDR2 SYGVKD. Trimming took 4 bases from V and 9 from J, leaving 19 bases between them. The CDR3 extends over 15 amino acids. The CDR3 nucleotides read TGTGCCATCAGTGTTTCGGGGTCCGCTCGCAGTGAGCAGTTCTTC. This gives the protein CAISVSGSARSEQFF.

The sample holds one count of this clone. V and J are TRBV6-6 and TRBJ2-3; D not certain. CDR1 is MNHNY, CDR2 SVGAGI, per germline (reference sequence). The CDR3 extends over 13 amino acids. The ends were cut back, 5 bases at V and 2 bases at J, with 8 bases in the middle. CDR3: CASSRVSTDTQYF. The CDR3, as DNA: TGTGCCAGCAGTCGAGTCTCCACAGATACGCAGTATTTT.

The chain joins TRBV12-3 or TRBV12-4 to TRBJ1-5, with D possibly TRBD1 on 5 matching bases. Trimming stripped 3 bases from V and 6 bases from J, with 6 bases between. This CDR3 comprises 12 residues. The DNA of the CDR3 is TGTGCCAGCAGTTTTAGGGGTCAGCCCCAGCATTTT. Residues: CASSFRGQPQHF.

CDR3 sequence reads: CASSTDRGWGQNTEAFF. CDR3 nucleotides: TGTGCCAGTAGTACCGACAGGGGTTGGGGCCAGAACACTGAAGCTTTCTTT. V usage is TRBV19 and J usage is TRBJ1-1, with 8 bases lining up with TRBD1. Germline values: CDR1 LNHDA, CDR2 SQIVND (reference sequence). V lost 4 bases, J lost 1 base, and 11 bases stayed unmatched. CDR3 length: 17 residues.

CDR3 bases: TGTGCCAGCAGCTTAGCGCTTCAGAGGGCGGATACGCAGTATTTT. Its translation is CASSLALQRADTQYF. The chain carries TRBV7-2 and TRBJ2-3; tentatively, D is TRBD2 (5 bases). The CDR3 is 15 residues long. Germline CDR1 and CDR2: SGHTA and FQGNSA. Trimming left V 0 bases short and J 6 bases short, with 13 bases between.

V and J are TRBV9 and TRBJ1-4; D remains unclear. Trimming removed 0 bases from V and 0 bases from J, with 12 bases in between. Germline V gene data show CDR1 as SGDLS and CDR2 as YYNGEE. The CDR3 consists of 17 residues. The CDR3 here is CASSVAGGGATNEKLFF. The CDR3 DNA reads TGTGCCAGCAGCGTAGCGGGCGGAGGTGCAACTAATGAAAAACTGTTTTTT.

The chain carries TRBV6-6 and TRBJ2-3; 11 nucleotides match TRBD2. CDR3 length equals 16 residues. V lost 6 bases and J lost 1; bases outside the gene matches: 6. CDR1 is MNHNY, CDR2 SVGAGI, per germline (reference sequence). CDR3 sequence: CASREPGLAGTDTQYF. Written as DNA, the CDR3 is TGTGCCAGCAGGGAGCCGGGACTAGCGGGCACAGATACGCAGTATTTT.

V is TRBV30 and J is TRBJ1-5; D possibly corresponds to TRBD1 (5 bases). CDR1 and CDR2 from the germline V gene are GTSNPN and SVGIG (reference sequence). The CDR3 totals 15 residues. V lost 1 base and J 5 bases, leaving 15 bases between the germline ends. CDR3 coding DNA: TGTGCCTGGAGTGCGGGGACTGGGATGGATCAGCCCCAGCATTTT. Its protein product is CAWSAGTGMDQPQHF.

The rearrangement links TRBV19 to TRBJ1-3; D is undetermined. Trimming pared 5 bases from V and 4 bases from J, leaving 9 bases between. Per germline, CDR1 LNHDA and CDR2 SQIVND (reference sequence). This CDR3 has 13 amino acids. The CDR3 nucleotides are TGTGCCAGTAGTGTGACTCCAGGAAACACCATATATTTT. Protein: CASSVTPGNTIYF. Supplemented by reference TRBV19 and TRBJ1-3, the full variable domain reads DGGITQSPKYLFRKEGQNVTLSCEQNLNHDAMYWYRQDPGQGLRLIYYSQIVNDFQKGDIAEGYSVSREKKESFPLTVTSAQKNPTAFYLCASSVTPGNTIYFGEGSWLTVV.

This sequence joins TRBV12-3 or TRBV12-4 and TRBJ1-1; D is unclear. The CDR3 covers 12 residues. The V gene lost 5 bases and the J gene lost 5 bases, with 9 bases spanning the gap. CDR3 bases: TGTGCCAGCAGTAGAGGGCAGACTGAAGCTTTCTTT. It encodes CASSRGQTEAFF.

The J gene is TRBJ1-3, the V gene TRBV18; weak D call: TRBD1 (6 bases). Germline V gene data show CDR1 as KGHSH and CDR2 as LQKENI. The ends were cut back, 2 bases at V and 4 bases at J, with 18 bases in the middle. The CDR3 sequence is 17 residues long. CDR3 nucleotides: TGTGCCAGCTCACCAACAGCAAGACAGGAGTACGGAAACACCATATATTTT. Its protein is CASSPTARQEYGNTIYF.